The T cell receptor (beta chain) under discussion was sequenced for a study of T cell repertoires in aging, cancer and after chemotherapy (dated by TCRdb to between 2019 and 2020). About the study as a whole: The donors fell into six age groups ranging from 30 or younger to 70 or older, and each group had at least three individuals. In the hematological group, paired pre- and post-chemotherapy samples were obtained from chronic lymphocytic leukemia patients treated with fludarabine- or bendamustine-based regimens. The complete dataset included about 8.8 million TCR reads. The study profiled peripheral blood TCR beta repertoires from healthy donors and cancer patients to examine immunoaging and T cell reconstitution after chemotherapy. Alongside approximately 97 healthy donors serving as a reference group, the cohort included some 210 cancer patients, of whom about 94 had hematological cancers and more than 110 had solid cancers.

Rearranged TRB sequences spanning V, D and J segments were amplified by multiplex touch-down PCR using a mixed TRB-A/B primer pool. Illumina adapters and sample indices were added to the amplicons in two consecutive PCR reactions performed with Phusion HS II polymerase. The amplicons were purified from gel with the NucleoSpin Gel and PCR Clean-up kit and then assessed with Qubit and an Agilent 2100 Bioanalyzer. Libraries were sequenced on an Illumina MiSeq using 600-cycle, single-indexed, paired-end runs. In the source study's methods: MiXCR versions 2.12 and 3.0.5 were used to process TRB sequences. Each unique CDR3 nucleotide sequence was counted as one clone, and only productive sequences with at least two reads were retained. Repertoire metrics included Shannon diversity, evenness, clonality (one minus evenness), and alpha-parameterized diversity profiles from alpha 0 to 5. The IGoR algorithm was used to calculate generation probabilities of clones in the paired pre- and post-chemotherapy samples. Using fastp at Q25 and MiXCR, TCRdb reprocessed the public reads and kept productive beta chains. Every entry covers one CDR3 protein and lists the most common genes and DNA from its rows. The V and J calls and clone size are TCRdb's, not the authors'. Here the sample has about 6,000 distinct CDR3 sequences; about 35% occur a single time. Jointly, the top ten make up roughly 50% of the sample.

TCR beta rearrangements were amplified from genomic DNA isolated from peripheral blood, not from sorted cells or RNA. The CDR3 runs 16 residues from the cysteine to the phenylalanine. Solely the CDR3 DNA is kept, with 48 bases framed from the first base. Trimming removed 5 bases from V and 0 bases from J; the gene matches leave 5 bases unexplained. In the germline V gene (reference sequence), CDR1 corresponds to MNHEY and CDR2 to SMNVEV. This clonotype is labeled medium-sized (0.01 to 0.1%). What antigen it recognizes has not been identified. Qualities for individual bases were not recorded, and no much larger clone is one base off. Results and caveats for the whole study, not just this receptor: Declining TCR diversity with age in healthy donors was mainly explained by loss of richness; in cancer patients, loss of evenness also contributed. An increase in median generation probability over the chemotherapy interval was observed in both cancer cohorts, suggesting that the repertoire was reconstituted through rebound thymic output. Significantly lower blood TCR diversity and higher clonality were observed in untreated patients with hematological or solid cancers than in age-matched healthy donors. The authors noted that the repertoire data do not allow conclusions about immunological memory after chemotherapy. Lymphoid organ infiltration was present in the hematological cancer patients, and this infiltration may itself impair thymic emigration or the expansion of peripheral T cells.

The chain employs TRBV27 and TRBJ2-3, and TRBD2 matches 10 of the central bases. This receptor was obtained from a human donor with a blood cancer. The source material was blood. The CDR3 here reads CASSPSSGRSTDTQYF. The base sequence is TGTGCCAGCAGTCCCTCTAGCGGGAGAAGCACAGATACGCAGTATTTT.